This T cell receptor (beta chain) was captured in a study of blood T cell repertoires in COVID-19. At the level of the study: T cells, B-cell-depleted T cells, or PBMCs provided the cDNA or gDNA that served as material.

In the authors' methods: Estimation of nucleated cell counts was performed using reference gene primer amplification. TCRdb keeps only in-frame clones here, not all; method: immunoSEQ multiplex PCR. V, J and clone size are taken as reported in that table, and D and trimming were inferred from the DNA itself. The table includes tens of thousands of clones, about 85% detected once. Sequencing was carried out using peripheral blood. The receptor's source is a man aged 65 to 85 with active COVID-19.

The CDR3 bases are TGTGCCTGGACTAGGACAGGGGGGTGGACTGGGGCCAACGTCCTGACTTTC. As protein: CAWTRTGGWTGANVLTF. The rearrangement joins TRBV30 to TRBJ2-6, with 10 bases lining up with TRBD1. This CDR3 is 17 amino acids long. With 4 bases clipped from V and 2 bases from J, the junction kept 8 bases outside the gene matches. Germline V gene data show CDR1 as GTSNPN and CDR2 as SVGIG (reference sequence).